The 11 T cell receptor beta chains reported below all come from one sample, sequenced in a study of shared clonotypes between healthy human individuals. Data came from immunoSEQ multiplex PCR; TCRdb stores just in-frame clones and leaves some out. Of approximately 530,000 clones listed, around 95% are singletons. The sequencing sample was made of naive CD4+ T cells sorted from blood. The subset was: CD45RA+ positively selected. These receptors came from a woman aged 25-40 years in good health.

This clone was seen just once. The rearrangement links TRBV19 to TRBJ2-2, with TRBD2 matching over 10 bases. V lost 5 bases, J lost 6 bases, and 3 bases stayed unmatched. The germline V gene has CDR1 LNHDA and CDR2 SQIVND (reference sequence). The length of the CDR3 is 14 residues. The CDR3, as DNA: TGTGCCAGTAGTCGGGGACTAGCGCCCGGGGAGCTGTTTTTT. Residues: CASSRGLAPGELFF.

CDR3 in amino acids: CASSYSTQGFFGYTF. CDR3 nucleotide sequence: TGTGCCAGCAGTTACTCGACACAGGGGTTTTTTGGCTACACCTTC. This chain connects TRBV6-5 to TRBJ1-2; 7 bases agree with TRBD1. Per the germline V gene, CDR1 is MNHEY and CDR2 is SVGAGI. This CDR3 is built from 15 residues. The ends lost 0 bases at V and 7 bases at J; junction bases unmatched: 8.

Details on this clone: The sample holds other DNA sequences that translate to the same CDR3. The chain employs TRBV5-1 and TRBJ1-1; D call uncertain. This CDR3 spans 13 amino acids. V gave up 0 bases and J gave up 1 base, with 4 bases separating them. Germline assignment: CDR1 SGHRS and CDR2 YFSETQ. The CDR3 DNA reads TGCGCCAGCAGCTTGGGCAGGAACACTGAAGCTTTCTTT. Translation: CASSLGRNTEAFF.

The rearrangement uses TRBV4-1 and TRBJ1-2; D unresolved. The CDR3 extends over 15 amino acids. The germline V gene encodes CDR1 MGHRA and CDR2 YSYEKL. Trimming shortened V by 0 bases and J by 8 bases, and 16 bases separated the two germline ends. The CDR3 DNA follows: TGCGCCAGCAGCCAAGATCGGGTGCCGGTGCGGGGCTACACCTTC. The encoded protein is CASSQDRVPVRGYTF.

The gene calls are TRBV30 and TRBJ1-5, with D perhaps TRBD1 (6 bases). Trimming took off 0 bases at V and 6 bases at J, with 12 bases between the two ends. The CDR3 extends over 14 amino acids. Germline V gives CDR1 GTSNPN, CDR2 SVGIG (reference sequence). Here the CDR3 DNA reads TGTGCCTGGAGTGTACAGGGCTCCAGTCAGCCCCAGCATTTT. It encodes CAWSVQGSSQPQHF. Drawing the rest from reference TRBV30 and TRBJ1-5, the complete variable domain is SQTIHQWPATLVQPVGSPLSLECTVEGTSNPNLYWYRQAAGRGLQLLFYSVGIGQISSEVPQNLSASRPQDRQFILSSKKLLLSDSGFYLCAWSVQGSSQPQHFGDGTRLSIL.

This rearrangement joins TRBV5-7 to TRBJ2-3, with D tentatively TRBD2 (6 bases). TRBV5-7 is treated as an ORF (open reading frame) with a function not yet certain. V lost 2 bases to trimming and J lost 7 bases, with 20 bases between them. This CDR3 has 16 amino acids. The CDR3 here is CASSFAETRIRYTQYF. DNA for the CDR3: TGTGCCAGCAGCTTTGCGGAGACTAGGATCCGCTATACGCAGTATTTT.

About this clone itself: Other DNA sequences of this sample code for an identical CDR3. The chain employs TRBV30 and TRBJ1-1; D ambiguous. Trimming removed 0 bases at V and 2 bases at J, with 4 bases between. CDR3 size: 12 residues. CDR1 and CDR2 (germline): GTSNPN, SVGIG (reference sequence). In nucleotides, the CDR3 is TGTGCCTGGAGTGTATTAAACACTGAAGCTTTCTTT. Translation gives CAWSVLNTEAFF.

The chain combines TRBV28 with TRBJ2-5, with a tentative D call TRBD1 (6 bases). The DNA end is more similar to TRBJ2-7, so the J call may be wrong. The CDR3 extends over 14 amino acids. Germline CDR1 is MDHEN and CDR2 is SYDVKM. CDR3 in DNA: TGTGCCAGCAGGACCGGGACAAACACCTACGAGCAGTACTTC. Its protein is CASRTGTNTYEQYF.

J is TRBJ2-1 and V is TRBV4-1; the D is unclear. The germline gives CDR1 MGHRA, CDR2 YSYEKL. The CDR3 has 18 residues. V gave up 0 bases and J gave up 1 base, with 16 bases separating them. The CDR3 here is CASSQDTKGIVSYNEQFF. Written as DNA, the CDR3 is TGCGCCAGCAGCCAAGATACAAAGGGAATCGTTTCCTACAATGAGCAGTTCTTC.

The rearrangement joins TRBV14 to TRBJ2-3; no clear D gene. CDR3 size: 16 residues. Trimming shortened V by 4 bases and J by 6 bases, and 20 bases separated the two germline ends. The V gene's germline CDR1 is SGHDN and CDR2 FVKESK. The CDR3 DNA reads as TGTGCCAGCAGCCGATGGGAAAGGGTCCCATCCGATACGCAGTATTTT. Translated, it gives CASSRWERVPSDTQYF.

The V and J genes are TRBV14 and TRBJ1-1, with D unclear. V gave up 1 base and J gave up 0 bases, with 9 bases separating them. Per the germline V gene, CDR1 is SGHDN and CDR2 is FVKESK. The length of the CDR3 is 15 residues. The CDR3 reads CASSQAGHLNTEAFF. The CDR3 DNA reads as TGTGCCAGCAGCCAAGCAGGTCACCTGAACACTGAAGCTTTCTTT.